This TCR beta chain is from a study of blood T cell repertoires in COVID-19 (dated by TCRdb to between 2020 and 2021). Describing the broader study: The collaborator samples originated in the United States, Italy and Spain and spanned the acute and convalescent phases of COVID-19. The prospective study material was composed of cDNA or gDNA derived from T cells, B-cell-depleted T cells, or PBMCs. The dataset comprised deeply sampled blood TCRbeta repertoires from subjects exposed to, actively infected with, or recovered from COVID-19. A freely available public database, intended as a resource for researchers studying the immune response to SARS-CoV-2, is where the repertoires were released. The samples were drawn from the first 160 participants of the ongoing ImmuneRACE study and from 1,254 subjects provided by 6 global collaborators. The sample metadata nearly always contained a de-identified subject ID, COVID-19 status, age in years and sex. HLA class I and class II types, where available, came from metadata supplied by the sample provider rather than from assay-based typing.

Participants in the prospective study were enrolled through a virtual design, were aged 18 to 89 years, and lived in 24 United States geographic areas. In the prospective study, participants were assigned to cohorts based on the clinical history participants reported in a screening survey and a study questionnaire. Mobile phlebotomists in the prospective study collected whole blood, serum and a nasopharyngeal or oropharyngeal swab from every participant. Prospective study participants could optionally give additional blood draws and questionnaires over an approximately 2-month period. Prospective study blood samples were shipped either frozen or at room temperature before DNA extraction. After removal of 1 base from V and 5 bases from J, the junction retains 2 bases not matched to a gene. Taken from cysteine to phenylalanine, the CDR3 has 15 residues. Solely the CDR3 DNA is kept, with 45 bases framed from the first base. From a lookup of the germline V gene (reference sequence), CDR1 and CDR2 are LGHDT and YNNKEL.

TCRbeta CDR3 regions were amplified from genomic DNA using the immunoSEQ Assay, a bias-controlled multiplex PCR. The paper's data handling went like this. The number of nucleated cells in each sample was estimated by amplification of reference gene primers within the assay. To quantify the absolute abundance of each unique TCRbeta CDR3 rearrangement, sequence reads were collapsed and filtered. For each sample, productive Simpson clonality was calculated as the square root of Simpson's diversity index over productive rearrangements. This immuneACCESS table, as held by TCRdb, lists in-frame sequences with V and J called but not all clones. Of the missing ones, under half trace to an unresolved V gene in checked studies; the others have no known cause. V, J and clone size reflect that table, while D and trimming were determined from the DNA. The sample profile shows roughly 250,000 clones; roughly 86% of them were found once. The ten largest clones add up to about 3.5% of the sample.

The research as a whole found: Clinical and demographic metadata were provided uncurated, with the amount varying by source and participant.

A word on this clone: Its antigen remains unidentified. There are no base qualities to consult, and no much larger clone falls within one base.

The chain uses TRBV3-1 (or the pseudogene TRBV3-2) and TRBJ2-5, and 12 junction bases match TRBD2. Sequenced: PBMCs or T cells enriched from blood (not recorded which). This receptor was taken from a woman in her thirties or forties with acute COVID-19. The DNA reads as follows: TGTGCCAGCAGCCAAGGTCTAGCGGGAGGGGAGACCCAGTACTTC. This gives the protein CASSQGLAGGETQYF.